A selection of T cell receptor beta chains follows, all from one sample in a study of blood T cell repertoires in COVID-19. The repertoire was sequenced with immunoSEQ multiplex PCR; TCRdb's copy has only in-frame clones and lacks some. The data contain fewer than 65,000 clones, approximately 90% of them singletons. Sample: peripheral blood. Source of these receptors: a woman aged 80 or older with acute or convalescent COVID-19. Each CDR3 is given with its conserved first and last residue. D genes are given only for firm matches. Some rows have no size entry. The others give once, few or many, or a class for an expanded clone.

CDR3 protein	CDR3 DNA	clone size	V gene	J gene	D gene
CASSQTTGADSPLHF	TGTGCCAGCAGCCAAACCACAGGGGCGGATTCACCCCTCCACTTT	.	TRBV3-1/TRBV3-2	TRBJ1-6	TRBD1
CASRREGANVLTF	TGCGCCAGCAGGCGTGAAGGGGCCAACGTCCTGACTTTC	.	TRBV5-1	TRBJ2-6	.
CASSWTPPDSSYNEQFF	TGCGCCAGCAGTTGGACCCCCCCCGACAGCTCCTACAATGAGCAGTTCTTC	.	TRBV5-1	TRBJ2-1	.
CASSSMGRNTGELFF	TGTGCCAGCAGCTCGATGGGCAGGAACACCGGGGAGCTGTTTTTT	.	TRBV5-4	TRBJ2-2	.
CASSLAISGVNYEQYF	TGCGCCAGCAGCTTGGCAATAAGCGGGGTAAACTACGAGCAGTACTTC	.	TRBV5-1	TRBJ2-7	TRBD2
CASKPTGPFNEQFF	TGTGCCAGCAAACCGACAGGGCCATTCAATGAGCAGTTCTTC	few	TRBV7-8	TRBJ2-1	TRBD1
CASSSGQGRDQPQHF	TGTGCCAGCTCATCCGGACAGGGGAGGGATCAGCCCCAGCATTTT	.	TRBV18	TRBJ1-5	TRBD1
CSVADSGATNTEAFF	TGCAGCGTTGCCGACAGTGGGGCAACGAACACTGAAGCTTTCTTT	.	TRBV29-1	TRBJ1-1	.
CASSELSSTDTQYF	TGTGCCAGCAGTGAATTGTCTAGTACAGATACGCAGTATTTT	.	TRBV2	TRBJ2-3	.
CATSRDLTGSAPLHF	TGTGCCACCAGCAGAGATCTTACAGGGAGCGCACCCCTCCACTTT	.	TRBV15	TRBJ1-6	.
CASSPMTGATYEQYF	TGTGCCAGTAGTCCGATGACAGGGGCGACCTACGAGCAGTACTTC	.	TRBV19	TRBJ2-7	TRBD1